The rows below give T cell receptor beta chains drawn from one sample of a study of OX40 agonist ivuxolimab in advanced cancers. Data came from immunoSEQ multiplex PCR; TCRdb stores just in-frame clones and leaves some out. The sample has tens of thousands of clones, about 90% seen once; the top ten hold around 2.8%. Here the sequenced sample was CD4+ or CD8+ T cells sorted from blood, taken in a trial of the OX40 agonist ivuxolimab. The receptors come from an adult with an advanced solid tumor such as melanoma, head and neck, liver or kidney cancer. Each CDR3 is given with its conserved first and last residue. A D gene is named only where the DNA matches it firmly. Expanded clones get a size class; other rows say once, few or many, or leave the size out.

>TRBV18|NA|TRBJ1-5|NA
CASSPGGGSNQPQHF
TGTGCCAGCTCACCAGGGGGCGGTAGCAATCAGCCCCAGCATTTT
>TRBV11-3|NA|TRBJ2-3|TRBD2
CASSGGGSPTDTQYF
TGTGCCAGCAGCGGGGGGGGGAGCCCCACAGATACGCAGTATTTT
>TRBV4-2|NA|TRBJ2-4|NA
CASSQDLGRGGSIAKNIQYF
TGTGCCAGCAGCCAAGATCTGGGCAGGGGGGGATCTATAGCCAAAAACATTCAGTACTTC
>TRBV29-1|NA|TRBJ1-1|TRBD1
CSVGTGRDTEAFF
TGCAGCGTCGGGACAGGGAGAGACACTGAAGCTTTCTTT
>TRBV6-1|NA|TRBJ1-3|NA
CASSEGRGVGNTIYF
TGTGCCAGCAGTGAAGGGCGGGGTGTAGGGAACACCATATATTTT
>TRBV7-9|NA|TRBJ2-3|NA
CASSLSGSTDTQYF
TGTGCCAGCAGCTTATCAGGGAGCACAGATACGCAGTATTTT
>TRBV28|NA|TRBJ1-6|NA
CASSPEGGPNSPLHF
TGTGCCAGCAGTCCGGAGGGGGGGCCGAATTCACCCCTCCACTTT
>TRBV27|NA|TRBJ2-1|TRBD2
CASSFGLFEVASHGGSYNEQFF
TGTGCCAGCAGTTTTGGTTTGTTCGAGGTAGCGAGTCACGGGGGGTCCTACAATGAGCAGTTCTTC
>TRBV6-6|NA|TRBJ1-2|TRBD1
CASSNGQGNYGYTF
TGTGCCAGCAGCAACGGACAGGGGAACTATGGCTACACCTTC
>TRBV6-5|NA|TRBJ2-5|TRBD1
CASNSWGTEETQYF
TGTGCCAGCAACTCCTGGGGGACAGAAGAGACCCAGTACTTC
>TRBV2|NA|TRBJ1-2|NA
CASSDRVDNYGYTF
TGTGCCAGCAGTGACAGGGTAGACAACTATGGCTACACCTTC
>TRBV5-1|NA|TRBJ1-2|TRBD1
CASSLGGQTKGYTF
TGCGCCAGCAGCTTGGGGGGACAGACTAAAGGCTACACCTTC
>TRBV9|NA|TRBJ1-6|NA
CASSVGGDYNSPLHF
TGTGCCAGCAGCGTAGGGGGGGACTATAATTCACCCCTCCACTTT
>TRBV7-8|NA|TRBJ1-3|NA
CASSLASGLSGNTIYF
TGTGCCAGCAGCTTAGCCTCAGGACTCTCTGGAAACACCATATATTTT
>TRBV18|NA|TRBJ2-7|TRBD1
CASSPGTGSEQYF
TGTGCCAGCTCACCAGGGACAGGGAGCGAGCAGTACTTC
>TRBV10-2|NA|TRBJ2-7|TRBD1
CASSRDSYEQYF
TGCGCCAGCAGCCGGGACAGCTACGAGCAGTACTTC
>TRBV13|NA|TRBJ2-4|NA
CASSLGKNIQYF
TGTGCCAGCAGCTTAGGGAAAAACATTCAGTACTTC
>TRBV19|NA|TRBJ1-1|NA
CASSIGGDTEAFF
TGTGCCAGTAGTATAGGGGGAGACACTGAAGCTTTCTTT
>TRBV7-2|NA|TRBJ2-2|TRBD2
CASRSRAGGRKTGELFF
TGTGCCAGCAGGAGTAGAGCGGGGGGGCGTAAAACCGGGGAGCTGTTTTTT
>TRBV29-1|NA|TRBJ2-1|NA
CSVAPPAHNEQFF
TGCAGCGTTGCCCCCCCGGCGCACAATGAGCAGTTCTTC
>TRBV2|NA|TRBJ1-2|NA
CASSEASGGVGGYTF
TGTGCCAGCAGTGAAGCGTCGGGAGGGGTTGGGGGCTACACCTTC
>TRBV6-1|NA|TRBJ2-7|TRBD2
CASSEPRPGLADYEQYF
TGTGCCAGCAGTGAACCGCGTCCGGGACTAGCGGATTACGAGCAGTACTTC
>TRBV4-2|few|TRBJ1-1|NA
CASSQDLLNTEAFF
TGTGCCAGCAGCCAAGATCTACTGAACACTGAAGCTTTCTTT
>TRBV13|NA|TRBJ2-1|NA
CASTKRANEQFF
TGTGCCAGCACCAAAAGGGCGAATGAGCAGTTCTTC
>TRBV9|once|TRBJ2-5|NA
CASSVLGGPQETQYF
TGTGCCAGCAGCGTTCTGGGGGGCCCCCAAGAGACCCAGTACTTC
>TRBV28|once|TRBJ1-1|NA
CASSLGGGADEAFF
TGTGCCAGCAGTTTAGGAGGGGGAGCGGACGAAGCTTTCTTT
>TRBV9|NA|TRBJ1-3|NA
CASSVGPGNTIYF
TGTGCCAGCAGCGTAGGGCCAGGAAACACCATATATTTT
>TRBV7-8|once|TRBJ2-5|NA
CASSLIRGSETQYF
TGTGCCAGCAGCTTAATCAGGGGCTCAGAGACCCAGTACTTC
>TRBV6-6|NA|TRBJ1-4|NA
CASSAGTIEKLFF
TGTGCCAGCAGCGCCGGGACAATTGAAAAACTGTTTTTT
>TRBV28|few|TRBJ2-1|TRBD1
CASSFPDRAGEQFF
TGTGCCAGCAGTTTCCCGGACAGGGCCGGTGAGCAGTTCTTC
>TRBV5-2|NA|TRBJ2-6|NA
CASKRGTQSRANVLTF
TGTGCCAGCAAGCGAGGTACACAAAGTCGGGCCAACGTCCTGACTTTC
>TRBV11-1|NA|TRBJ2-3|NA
CASTQQAPGTHGTQYF
TGTGCCAGCACCCAGCAGGCTCCAGGGACCCACGGTACGCAGTATTTT
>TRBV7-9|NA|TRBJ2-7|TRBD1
CASSPGQGGSYEQYF
TGTGCCAGCAGCCCAGGACAGGGGGGCTCCTACGAGCAGTACTTC
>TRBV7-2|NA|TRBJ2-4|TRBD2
CASSLWLAGWGSKNIQYF
TGTGCCAGCAGCTTATGGCTAGCGGGGTGGGGGAGCAAAAACATTCAGTACTTC
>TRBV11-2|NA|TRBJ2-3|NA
CASSSGLNSGTTQYF
TGTGCCAGCAGCTCTGGCCTCAATTCGGGGACTACGCAGTATTTT
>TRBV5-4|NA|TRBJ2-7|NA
CASSYGGSYEQYF
TGTGCCAGCAGCTACGGAGGGTCCTACGAGCAGTACTTC